The rows below give T cell receptor beta chains drawn from one sample of a study of cytomegalovirus exposure and HLA in healthy donors. The protocol was immunoSEQ multiplex PCR, while the TCRdb copy is restricted to in-frame clones and leaves out a portion. The table has around 130,000 clones, 50% to 75% seen once. Source material: PBMCs. These receptors were taken from a woman between 40 and 55 years old in good health and CMV-seropositive. Both conserved end residues are part of each CDR3. The order of the fields is J gene, CDR3 length, D gene, V gene, clone size, CDR3 DNA, CDR3 protein. The D gene is left open where the match is weak. The listing skips clone size in some rows; elsewhere it reads once, few, many or a size class.

J: TRBJ1-3; length: 18; D: TRBD1; V: TRBV5-8; size: .; DNA: TGTGCCAGCAGCTTACGCGGACAGGGGGAGGACTCTGGAAACACCATATATTTT; CDR3: CASSLRGQGEDSGNTIYF
J: TRBJ2-7; length: 14; D: .; V: TRBV5-1; size: .; DNA: TGCGCCAGCAGCTTGGGGCCGTTCTCCTACGAGCAGTACTTC; CDR3: CASSLGPFSYEQYF
J: TRBJ2-1; length: 13; D: .; V: TRBV5-1; size: .; DNA: TGCGCCAGCAGGATTGTAACGGGCAATGAGCAGTTCTTC; CDR3: CASRIVTGNEQFF
J: TRBJ2-2; length: 17; D: .; V: TRBV7-2; size: .; DNA: TGTGCCAGCAGCCGCACTCCCCTAGCGATGGGTACCGGGGAGCTGTTTTTT; CDR3: CASSRTPLAMGTGELFF
J: TRBJ2-7; length: 14; D: .; V: TRBV15; size: .; DNA: TGTGCCACCAGCAGAGATCAGGTCGACTACGAGCAGTACTTC; CDR3: CATSRDQVDYEQYF
J: TRBJ2-7; length: 14; D: .; V: TRBV4-2; size: .; DNA: TGTGCCAGCAGCCAAATTGCTGTAGCCTACGAGCAGTACTTC; CDR3: CASSQIAVAYEQYF
J: TRBJ2-6; length: 20; D: TRBD2; V: TRBV29-1; size: few; DNA: TGCAGCGTTGAAGAAGGTGGGGCGGGAGCTTATGCGGGAGGGGCCAACGTCCTGACTTTC; CDR3: CSVEEGGAGAYAGGANVLTF
J: TRBJ1-1; length: 15; D: TRBD1; V: TRBV29-1; size: few; DNA: TGCAGCGTTGTTCCTGGACAGGCGACATTTACTGAAGCTTTCTTT; CDR3: CSVVPGQATFTEAFF
J: TRBJ1-2; length: 13; D: .; V: TRBV28; size: .; DNA: TGTGCCACCCGAATCGGGACACCGTATGGCTACACCTTC; CDR3: CATRIGTPYGYTF
J: TRBJ1-2; length: 15; D: .; V: TRBV4-1; size: many; DNA: TGCGCCAGCAGCCAAGATTGGGGGGGCAGCTATGGCTACACCTTC; CDR3: CASSQDWGGSYGYTF
J: TRBJ1-1; length: 20; D: .; V: TRBV28; size: .; DNA: TGTGCCAGCAGCCCTACCCAATCCGGGGGGCGGATGTGGGGGAACACTGAAGCTTTCTTT; CDR3: CASSPTQSGGRMWGNTEAFF
J: TRBJ2-3; length: 17; D: .; V: TRBV5-5; size: .; DNA: TGTGCCAGCAGCTCGGAACGGGAGACTTCGGGCACAGATACGCAGTATTTT; CDR3: CASSSERETSGTDTQYF
J: TRBJ1-2; length: 11; D: TRBD1; V: TRBV30; size: .; DNA: TGTGCCTGGGGACAGGGCTCTGGCTACACCTTC; CDR3: CAWGQGSGYTF
J: TRBJ2-7; length: 15; D: TRBD2; V: TRBV5-1; size: .; DNA: TGCGCCAGCAGCTTGGTAAGGACTAGCCTCTACGAGCAGTACTTC; CDR3: CASSLVRTSLYEQYF
J: TRBJ1-1; length: 14; D: TRBD1; V: TRBV19; size: .; DNA: TGTGCCAGTATGGACAGGGGGTTGAACACTGAAGCTTTCTTT; CDR3: CASMDRGLNTEAFF
J: TRBJ2-4; length: 15; D: .; V: TRBV30; size: .; DNA: TGTGCCTGGACCCCCGCAGGGGAAGCCAAAAACATTCAGTACTTC; CDR3: CAWTPAGEAKNIQYF
J: TRBJ2-5; length: 17; D: TRBD2; V: TRBV6-1; size: .; DNA: TGTGCCAGCAGTGTAAGACTAGCGGGAGGTGGGGGAGAGACCCAGTACTTC; CDR3: CASSVRLAGGGGETQYF
J: TRBJ2-2; length: 14; D: .; V: TRBV6-1; size: .; DNA: TGTGCCAGCAATGCCAGAGAGGATAACGGGGAGCTGTTTTTT; CDR3: CASNAREDNGELFF
J: TRBJ2-7; length: 16; D: .; V: TRBV4-2; size: .; DNA: TGTGCCAGCAGCCAAGAGGCCGGGACACCGACCTACGAGCAGTACTTC; CDR3: CASSQEAGTPTYEQYF
J: TRBJ1-2; length: 16; D: .; V: TRBV5-4; size: .; DNA: TGTGCCAGCAGCTTGGAGAACAGGGACCTTAACTATGGCTACACCTTC; CDR3: CASSLENRDLNYGYTF
J: TRBJ1-1; length: 14; D: .; V: TRBV7-9; size: .; DNA: TGTGCCAGCAGCGAACGCGGCGGAGGCACTGAAGCTTTCTTT; CDR3: CASSERGGGTEAFF
J: TRBJ2-7; length: 11; D: .; V: TRBV5-1; size: .; DNA: TGCGCCAGCAGCTTGGACGGCGAGCAGTACTTC; CDR3: CASSLDGEQYF
J: TRBJ1-2; length: 12; D: .; V: TRBV2; size: .; DNA: TGTGCCAGCAGTGAGGAATGGGCGGGCTACACCTTC; CDR3: CASSEEWAGYTF
J: TRBJ2-7; length: 15; D: TRBD2; V: TRBV13; size: few; DNA: TGTGCCAGCAGCTCCGGGGGGGGACCTCAATACGAGCAGTACTTC; CDR3: CASSSGGGPQYEQYF
J: TRBJ2-3; length: 13; D: TRBD2; V: TRBV6-1; size: .; DNA: TGTGCCAGCAAGGCGGGAGCGGTAGATACGCAGTATTTT; CDR3: CASKAGAVDTQYF
J: TRBJ2-5; length: 13; D: .; V: TRBV6-1; size: .; DNA: TGTGCCAGCAGTGGGGGGCTGCAAGAGACCCAGTACTTC; CDR3: CASSGGLQETQYF
J: TRBJ2-7; length: 12; D: .; V: TRBV7-9; size: .; DNA: TGTGCCAGCAGCTTAGGTGTCGACGAGCAGTACTTC; CDR3: CASSLGVDEQYF
J: TRBJ2-3; length: 19; D: TRBD2; V: TRBV5-8; size: once; DNA: TGTGCCAGCAGCTTGAACGGACTAGCGGGGGGGCCCAGCACAGATACGCAGTATTTT; CDR3: CASSLNGLAGGPSTDTQYF
J: TRBJ2-5; length: 11; D: .; V: TRBV10-3; size: .; DNA: TGTGCCACGCGCTCTCAAGAGACCCAGTACTTC; CDR3: CATRSQETQYF
J: TRBJ1-4; length: 16; D: .; V: TRBV21-1; size: .; DNA: TGTGCCAGCAACCCTTCAGGGAATCCAACTAATGAAAAACTGTTTTTT; CDR3: CASNPSGNPTNEKLFF
J: TRBJ1-1; length: 14; D: .; V: TRBV7-2; size: .; DNA: TGTGCCAGCAGCTTAGTTCGAGGGAACACTGAAGCTTTCTTT; CDR3: CASSLVRGNTEAFF
J: TRBJ2-7; length: 12; D: .; V: TRBV5-1; size: few; DNA: TGCGCCAGCAGCCAGGAAAGCTACGAGCAGTACTTC; CDR3: CASSQESYEQYF
J: TRBJ2-7; length: 15; D: TRBD2; V: TRBV7-9; size: few; DNA: TGTGCCAGCAGCTTAGCGAGCGGGAGGGCCCTCGAGCAGTACTTC; CDR3: CASSLASGRALEQYF
J: TRBJ1-2; length: 15; D: TRBD1; V: TRBV11-3; size: .; DNA: TGTGCCAGCAGCTTTTCGGGGACAGATTCGGTGGGCTACACCTTC; CDR3: CASSFSGTDSVGYTF
J: TRBJ2-7; length: 13; D: TRBD2; V: TRBV28; size: .; DNA: TGTGCCATCCTGAGCGGGAGTTCCTACGAGCAGTACTTC; CDR3: CAILSGSSYEQYF
J: TRBJ1-4; length: 16; D: .; V: TRBV18; size: .; DNA: TGTGCCAGCTCACCAATCGCAGGGTCTGGTGGCGAAAAACTGTTTTTT; CDR3: CASSPIAGSGGEKLFF
J: TRBJ2-2; length: 16; D: TRBD2; V: TRBV4-1; size: once; DNA: TGCGCCAGCAGCCAAGATGGAGCGGGGGGCTCCGGGGAGCTGTTTTTT; CDR3: CASSQDGAGGSGELFF
J: TRBJ1-3; length: 15; D: .; V: TRBV6-5; size: .; DNA: TGTGCCAGCAGTTACTCCGTGTACTCTGGAAACACCATATATTTT; CDR3: CASSYSVYSGNTIYF
J: TRBJ1-1; length: 15; D: TRBD1; V: TRBV14; size: .; DNA: TGTGCCAGCAGCAAAGCACAGGGGGCTGGCACTGAAGCTTTCTTT; CDR3: CASSKAQGAGTEAFF
J: TRBJ1-4; length: 12; D: TRBD1; V: TRBV13; size: once; DNA: TGTGCCAGCAGCAGGGGGCTTGAAAAACTGTTTTTT; CDR3: CASSRGLEKLFF
J: TRBJ2-1; length: 18; D: TRBD2; V: TRBV28; size: .; DNA: TGTGCCAGCAACCTCCCGGGACTAGCGAGGCACCAAATCAATGAGCAGTTCTTC; CDR3: CASNLPGLARHQINEQFF
J: TRBJ2-7; length: 16; D: TRBD2; V: TRBV19; size: once; DNA: TGTGCCAGTAGTCCCATCACTAGCGGCCGGTGGGGCGAGCAGTACTTC; CDR3: CASSPITSGRWGEQYF
J: TRBJ2-7; length: 16; D: TRBD1; V: TRBV28; size: few; DNA: TGTGCCAGCAGTGGCCCGGGACAGCGCGATACCTACGAGCAGTACTTC; CDR3: CASSGPGQRDTYEQYF
J: TRBJ1-5; length: 14; D: .; V: TRBV18; size: .; DNA: TGTGCCAGCTCACCTCCGGGACAACTTCAGCCCCAGCATTTT; CDR3: CASSPPGQLQPQHF
J: TRBJ2-1; length: 16; D: TRBD2; V: TRBV7-2; size: .; DNA: TGTGCCAGCAGCCCCGGGACTAGCAGGTCCTACAATGAGCAGTTCTTC; CDR3: CASSPGTSRSYNEQFF
J: TRBJ1-1; length: 12; D: .; V: TRBV2; size: .; DNA: TGTGCCAGCAGTGTAAAGAACACTGAAGCTTTCTTT; CDR3: CASSVKNTEAFF
J: TRBJ2-7; length: 16; D: .; V: TRBV19; size: .; DNA: TGTGCCAGTAGTATGAGGGGGGGCGGAGGAAACTACGAGCAGTACTTC; CDR3: CASSMRGGGGNYEQYF
J: TRBJ2-2; length: 12; D: .; V: TRBV28; size: few; DNA: TGTGCCAGCAGGACGACTTGGGGGGAGCTGTTTTTT; CDR3: CASRTTWGELFF
J: TRBJ2-3; length: 14; D: .; V: TRBV7-7; size: .; DNA: TGTGCTAGCAGCTTAGAGGCGGGGACAGATACGCAGTATTTT; CDR3: CASSLEAGTDTQYF
J: TRBJ1-3; length: 14; D: .; V: TRBV5-1; size: .; DNA: TGCGCCAGCAGCTTTGGGACATCCGGAAACACCATATATTTT; CDR3: CASSFGTSGNTIYF
J: TRBJ1-1; length: 13; D: .; V: TRBV7-9; size: .; DNA: TGTGCCAGCAGCTTTGGGGCGAGCACTGAAGCTTTCTTT; CDR3: CASSFGASTEAFF
J: TRBJ1-5; length: 16; D: TRBD1; V: TRBV28; size: .; DNA: TGTGCCAGCAGGCTGGACAGGGGGAAAGCGACTCAGCCCCAGCATTTT; CDR3: CASRLDRGKATQPQHF
J: TRBJ1-5; length: 16; D: TRBD1; V: TRBV10-1; size: .; DNA: TGCGCCAGCAGTCCAAACAGGGGATGGGGCAATCAGCCCCAGCATTTT; CDR3: CASSPNRGWGNQPQHF
J: TRBJ2-1; length: 14; D: .; V: TRBV5-4; size: .; DNA: TGTGCCAGCAGCCCGGGGGGCCTGATCAATGAGCAGTTCTTC; CDR3: CASSPGGLINEQFF